One and the same sample provided the 7 T cell receptor beta chains below, sequenced in a study of early T cells in non-severe SARS-CoV-2 infection. TCRdb passed the 5' RACE reads through MiXCR, listing each CDR3 protein once. The sample contains over 60,000 distinct CDR3 sequences, roughly a tenth of which appear only once. The sequencing sample was made of whole blood. The receptors stem from an adult who was a healthcare worker with PCR-confirmed SARS-CoV-2 infection or an uninfected control (not recorded which).

This clonotype was counted ten times or more. The chain uses TRBV20-1 and TRBJ1-2; D not resolved. This CDR3 is built from 13 residues. Germline loops: CDR1 DFQATT, CDR2 SNEGSKA (reference sequence). Trimming removed 0 bases at V and 8 bases at J, with 13 bases between. CDR3 protein: CSARETALQGYTF. Here the CDR3 DNA reads TGCAGTGCTAGAGAGACGGCGCTCCAGGGCTACACCTTC.

This clonotype was detected ten times or more. The rearrangement links TRBV12-3 or TRBV12-4 to TRBJ2-1, with 8 bases aligning to TRBD1. The V and J ends lost 4 bases and 8 bases, in that order; junction bases with no gene match: 7. The CDR3 has 14 residues. Here the CDR3 reads CASSYGQGLDEQFF. As DNA, the CDR3 is TGTGCCAGCAGTTACGGACAGGGTTTGGATGAGCAGTTCTTC.

V gene TRBV11-2 combines with J gene TRBJ1-4, with D unclear. This CDR3 has 15 residues. The germline gives CDR1 SGHAT, CDR2 FQNNGV. V gave up 0 bases and J gave up 8 bases, with 13 bases separating them. The CDR3 protein is CASSLDLGQKEKLFF. CDR3 bases: TGTGCCAGCAGCTTAGATTTAGGTCAGAAAGAAAAACTGTTTTTT.

The V and J genes are TRBV27 and TRBJ1-3; D is perhaps TRBD1 (6 bases). From germline, CDR1 is MNHEY and CDR2 SMNVEV (reference sequence). Trimming took 2 bases from V and 2 from J, leaving 7 bases between them. CDR3 length: 14 amino acids. The CDR3 bases are TGTGCCAGCAGTTTAAGGGGGGCTGGAAACACCATATATTTT. This codes for CASSLRGAGNTIYF.

Ten or more counts support this clonotype. The chain recombines TRBV5-4 with TRBJ2-7; TRBD2 aligns across 8 bases. V lost 0 bases to trimming and J lost 8 bases; unmatched junction nucleotides: 19. The CDR3 consists of 18 residues. Germline CDR1 is SGHNT and CDR2 is YYREEE (reference sequence). For the CDR3, the DNA is TGTGCCAGCAGCTTGGGGGAAAGTCCGAGCGGGGGACCCCTGAAGCAGTACTTC. It specifies CASSLGESPSGGPLKQYF.

This clonotype was recorded many times. The chain uses TRBV10-3 and TRBJ1-5; maybe TRBD1 (6 bases). The V end was cut by 8 bases, the J end by 5 bases, with 10 bases between. CDR1 and CDR2 (germline): ENHRY, SYGVKD. This CDR3 contains 12 residues. For the CDR3, the DNA is TGTGCCATCTCGACAGGAGATCAGCCCCAGCATTTT. Amino acids: CAISTGDQPQHF.

This clonotype appeared many times. The rearrangement uses TRBV5-6 and TRBJ2-5; D unresolved. The V gene's germline CDR1 is SGHDT and CDR2 YYEEEE. The length of the CDR3 is 14 residues. V was clipped by 0 bases and J by 5 bases, with 11 bases between them. CDR3 coding DNA: TGTGCCAGCAGCTTGGTGGGGTCCCGTGAGACCCAGTACTTC. It yields the protein CASSLVGSRETQYF.